This T cell receptor (beta chain) was documented in a study of cytomegalovirus exposure and HLA in healthy donors. Germline V gene sequence: CDR1 MNHEY, CDR2 SMNVEV (reference sequence). The CDR3 length is 11 residues. Trimming pared 8 bases from V and 11 bases from J, leaving 10 bases between. PCR amplification relied on 60 Vbeta primers (plus 13 Jbeta primers). The protocol was immunoSEQ multiplex PCR, while the TCRdb copy is restricted to in-frame clones and leaves out a portion. The sample shows 130,000 or so clones, roughly 85% of them seen only once. This chain links TRBV27 with TRBJ1-6; D is possibly TRBD1 (5 bases). Specimen: PBMCs. This clonotype was sampled from a man aged 35-49 years in good health and CMV-seronegative. DNA for the CDR3: TGTGCCAGCGGCGGGGGGACACCCCTCCACTTT. It specifies CASGGGTPLHF.